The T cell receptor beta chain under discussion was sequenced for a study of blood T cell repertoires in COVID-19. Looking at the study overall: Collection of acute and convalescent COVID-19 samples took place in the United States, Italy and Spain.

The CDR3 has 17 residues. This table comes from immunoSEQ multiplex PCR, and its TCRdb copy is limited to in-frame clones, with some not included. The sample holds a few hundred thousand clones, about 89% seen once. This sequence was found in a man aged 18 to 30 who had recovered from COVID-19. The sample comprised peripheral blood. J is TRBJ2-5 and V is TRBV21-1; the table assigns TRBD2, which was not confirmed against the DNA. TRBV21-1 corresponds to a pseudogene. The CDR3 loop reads CASSSRGLAGTHETQYF. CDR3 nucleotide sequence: TGTGCCAGCAGCTCGCGGGGACTAGCGGGTACTCACGAGACCCAGTACTTC.